A single sample gave rise to the 26 T cell receptor beta chains below, sequenced in a study of OX40 agonist ivuxolimab in advanced cancers. Generated by immunoSEQ multiplex PCR, the TCRdb table keeps only in-frame clones and is missing some. The sample lists around 140,000 clones; about nine tenths were seen once. The source material was CD4+ or CD8+ T cells sorted from blood, sampled in a trial of the OX40 agonist ivuxolimab. The receptor set was obtained from an adult with an advanced solid tumor such as melanoma, head and neck, liver or kidney cancer.

This chain connects TRBV6-4 to TRBJ1-1; no clear D gene. This CDR3 region has 13 residues. The germline gives CDR1 MRHNA, CDR2 SNTAGT. The V end lost 0 bases, the J end lost 4 bases, and 6 bases lay between the germline ends. The CDR3 DNA sequence: TGTGCCAGCAGTGACTCGGCTTTCACTGAAGCTTTCTTT. Protein sequence: CASSDSAFTEAFF.

The chain couples TRBV9 to TRBJ1-6; D ambiguous. This CDR3 is built from 14 residues. The germline V gene encodes CDR1 SGDLS and CDR2 YYNGEE. The V gene lost 4 bases and the J gene lost 5 bases, with 10 bases spanning the gap. The CDR3 loop is CASSNGEHNSPLHF. The CDR3 bases are TGTGCCAGCAGCAACGGAGAACATAATTCACCCCTCCACTTT.

The chain joins TRBV5-4 to TRBJ1-1; weak D call: TRBD1 (5 bases). The V end lost 4 bases, the J end lost 6 bases, and 16 bases lay between the germline ends. This CDR3 is 14 amino acids long. The germline V gene has CDR1 SGHNT and CDR2 YYREEE (reference sequence). This CDR3 reads CASSLRAGVPEAFF. The CDR3 DNA is TGTGCCAGCAGCCTTAGGGCGGGGGTCCCTGAAGCTTTCTTT. Full variable domain (rest looked up from reference TRBV5-4 and TRBJ1-1): ETGVTQSPTHLIKTRGQQVTLRCSSQSGHNTVSWYQQALGQGPQFIFQYYREEENGRGNFPPRFSGLQFPNYSSELNVNALELDDSALYLCASSLRAGVPEAFFGQGTRLTVV.

In its sample, this clone was seen once. This chain joins TRBV7-3 and TRBJ2-2; D uncertain. Germline V gene lookup returns CDR1 SGHTA and CDR2 FQGTGA. V was pared by 0 bases and J by 6 bases, with 5 bases between. The CDR3 is 13 residues long. DNA for the CDR3: TGTGCCAGCAGCTTAACCCCGTCCGGGGAGCTGTTTTTT. Its protein product is CASSLTPSGELFF.

This chain links TRBV5-1 with TRBJ1-1; D is undetermined. This CDR3 is built from 14 residues. Germline assignment: CDR1 SGHRS and CDR2 YFSETQ. V lost 0 bases and J lost 4, with 10 bases in between. The CDR3 sequence: CASSLDWGGTEAFF. The CDR3 bases are TGCGCCAGCAGCTTGGATTGGGGAGGCACTGAAGCTTTCTTT.

The rearrangement links TRBV28 to TRBJ1-3, with unresolved D. The V gene's germline CDR1 is MDHEN and CDR2 SYDVKM. Trimming removed 8 bases from V and 3 bases from J, with 11 bases in between. The length of the CDR3 is 13 residues. CDR3 nucleotides: TGTGCCAGCGGCCGGGTTAGTGGAAACACCATATATTTT. Its protein is CASGRVSGNTIYF.

The CDR3: CASSLASGLREQFF. The CDR3 DNA reads TGCGCCAGCAGCTTGGCCAGTGGCCTACGGGAGCAGTTCTTC. This rearrangement joins TRBV5-1 to TRBJ2-1; D gene ambiguous. Per germline, CDR1 SGHRS and CDR2 YFSETQ. This CDR3 is 14 amino acids long. V lost 0 bases and J 10 bases, leaving 14 bases between the germline ends.

The chain combines TRBV28 with TRBJ2-7, with TRBD1 matching over 7 bases. Germline CDR1 is MDHEN and CDR2 is SYDVKM. The CDR3 totals 15 residues. The trim removed 5 bases at V and 0 bases at J, leaving 7 bases unmatched. CDR3 region: CASSPGDSSSYEQYF. For the CDR3, the DNA is TGTGCCAGCAGTCCCGGGGACAGCAGCTCCTACGAGCAGTACTTC.

The chain employs TRBV14 and TRBJ1-2, with 7 bases fitting TRBD1. Germline trimming cut 4 bases from V and 7 bases from J; bases unmatched to any gene: 9. This CDR3 has 14 residues. Germline V gives CDR1 SGHDN, CDR2 FVKESK. Here the CDR3 DNA reads TGTGCCAGCAGCCTCCTTGGACAGGCTCCTGGCTACACCTTC. This translates into CASSLLGQAPGYTF.

The chain recombines TRBV5-6 with TRBJ2-7; D may correspond to TRBD1 or TRBD2 (5 bases each). CDR1 and CDR2 (germline): SGHDT, YYEEEE. The length of the CDR3 is 15 residues. Trimming removed 4 bases from V and 0 bases from J, with 14 bases in between. CDR3 coding DNA: TGTGCCAGCAGCCCGGAGGCAGGGTACTCCTACGAGCAGTACTTC. Its translation: CASSPEAGYSYEQYF.

The V call is TRBV28, the J call TRBJ2-2; D gene ambiguous. Trimming removed 2 bases from V and 4 bases from J, with 11 bases in between. CDR1 is MDHEN and CDR2 is SYDVKM in the germline V gene. The CDR3 consists of 15 residues. CDR3 residues: CASSLPNSLTGELFF. DNA for the CDR3: TGTGCCAGCAGTTTACCTAACAGTCTCACCGGGGAGCTGTTTTTT. Using reference TRBV28 and TRBJ2-2 for the parts outside the CDR3, the full variable domain is DVKVTQSSRYLVKRTGEKVFLECVQDMDHENMFWYRQDPGLGLRLIYFSYDVKMKEKGDIPEGYSVSREKKERFSLILESASTNQTSMYLCASSLPNSLTGELFFGEGSRLTVL.

This clone was seen a single time. The chain is built from TRBV27 and TRBJ1-1, with a tentative D call TRBD1 (5 bases). CDR1 is MNHEY, CDR2 SMNVEV, per germline (reference sequence). Trimming stripped 0 bases from V and 1 base from J, with 9 bases between. This CDR3 spans 15 amino acids. CDR3 bases: TGTGCCAGCAGTTTATCACGAGGGGCGAACACTGAAGCTTTCTTT. This encodes CASSLSRGANTEAFF.

This clone appeared a few times. The chain recombines TRBV18 with TRBJ1-1; D is unclear. V lost 3 bases to trimming and J lost 4 bases, with 9 bases between them. Germline lookup yields CDR1 KGHSH and CDR2 LQKENI. The CDR3 totals 13 residues. The CDR3 here is CASSPLEPTEAFF. The CDR3 nucleotides are TGTGCCAGCTCACCGCTGGAACCCACTGAAGCTTTCTTT.

This chain uses TRBV7-5 with TRBJ1-1; the D segment call TRBD1 is taken from the table without a DNA check. TRBV7-5 is classified as a pseudogene. CDR3 length: 19 residues. The CDR3 is CARSLVTGGMRKGNTEAFF. DNA for the CDR3: TGTGCCAGAAGCTTGGTGACAGGGGGCATGAGAAAAGGGAACACTGAAGCTTTCTTT.

The J gene is TRBJ2-5, the V gene TRBV18; no clear D. The CDR3 contains 14 residues. The germline V gene has CDR1 KGHSH and CDR2 LQKENI. V was clipped by 4 bases and J by 4 bases, with 13 bases between them. CDR3 loop: CASSRNGVGETQYF. The DNA for the CDR3 is TGTGCCAGCTCACGTAACGGAGTAGGAGAGACCCAGTACTTC. Full variable domain (missing parts from reference TRBV18 and TRBJ2-5): NAGVMQNPRHLVRRRGQEARLRCSPMKGHSHVYWYRQLPEEGLKFMVYLQKENIIDESGMPKERFSAEFPKEGPSILRIQQVVRGDSAAYFCASSRNGVGETQYFGPGTRLLVL.

V gene TRBV7-2 combines with J gene TRBJ2-3; D might be TRBD1 (7 bases). The V end lost 8 bases, the J end lost 6 bases, and 21 bases lay between the germline ends. The CDR3 length is 15 residues. Germline V CDR1 and CDR2: SGHTA, FQGNSA. In DNA form, the CDR3 reads TGTGCCAGCCGACTCACAGGGGTTGGGGGGGATACGCAGTATTTT. It yields the protein CASRLTGVGGDTQYF.

The chain combines TRBV4-1 with TRBJ2-6; D is perhaps TRBD1 or TRBD2 (5 bases each). V dropped 4 bases and J dropped 0 bases, with 19 bases sitting between them. This CDR3 is 19 amino acids long. Germline lookup yields CDR1 MGHRA and CDR2 YSYEKL. CDR3 sequence: CASSPIAGTGSSGANVLTF. The CDR3 nucleotides are TGCGCCAGCAGCCCTATTGCCGGGACGGGAAGCTCTGGGGCCAACGTCCTGACTTTC.

The chain employs TRBV5-1 and TRBJ2-5; weak D call: TRBD1 (6 bases). The CDR3 loop spans 16 amino acids. Germline V gives CDR1 SGHRS, CDR2 YFSETQ. Trimming pared 0 bases from V and 2 bases from J, leaving 14 bases between. The CDR3: CASSLVRGRVQETQYF. Written as DNA, the CDR3 is TGCGCCAGCAGCTTGGTCAGGGGACGAGTACAAGAGACCCAGTACTTC.

The CDR3 coding sequence is TGTGCCAGCAGCTATACTAGCGGGCCGTACAATGAGCAGTTCTTC. Translated, it gives CASSYTSGPYNEQFF. V and J are TRBV6-5 and TRBJ2-1, with 9 bases matching TRBD2. Losses at the gene ends were 6 bases for V and 4 bases for J; bases not matched to a gene: 7. Germline V gives CDR1 MNHEY, CDR2 SVGAGI. The CDR3 has 15 amino acids.

Concerning this clone: The junction departs from the called germline gene at one end, perhaps through a read error. The rearrangement uses TRBV2 and TRBJ2-7, with 12 nucleotides matching TRBD2. Germline CDR1 reads SNHLY; CDR2 reads FYNNEI. The CDR3 is made up of 14 amino acids. The CDR3 spells CASSMTLTSGRQSF. The CDR3 coding sequence is TGTGCCAGCAGTATGACCTTGACTAGCGGGAGACAGTCCTTC.

The rearrangement joins TRBV29-1 to TRBJ1-1; TRBD1 matches 7 bases. Germline loops: CDR1 SQVTM, CDR2 ANQGSEA. With 5 bases clipped from V and 5 bases from J, the junction kept 8 bases outside the gene matches. CDR3 length equals 13 residues. CDR3 amino acids: CSVPDRVGTEAFF. For the CDR3, the DNA is TGCAGCGTTCCCGACAGGGTAGGGACTGAAGCTTTCTTT. Filled out from reference TRBV29-1 and TRBJ1-1, the complete variable domain reads SAVISQKPSRDICQRGTSLTIQCQVDSQVTMMFWYRQQPGQSLTLIATANQGSEATYESGFVIDKFPISRPNLTFSTLTVSNMSPEDSSIYLCSVPDRVGTEAFFGQGTRLTVV.

The chain carries TRBV18 and TRBJ2-2, with D unclear. Germline V lookup: CDR1 KGHSH, CDR2 LQKENI. The V end lost 3 bases, the J end lost 0 bases, and 5 bases lay between the germline ends. CDR3 length equals 14 residues. The chain's CDR3 is CASSPKTNTGELFF. The CDR3 bases are TGTGCCAGCTCACCGAAGACGAACACCGGGGAGCTGTTTTTT.

This rearrangement joins TRBV5-4 to TRBJ2-1; D not certain. This CDR3 comprises 14 residues. The germline gives CDR1 SGHNT, CDR2 YYREEE (reference sequence). V lost 0 bases and J lost 5, with 9 bases in between. CDR3 residues: CASSLGGTNNEQFF. Here the CDR3 DNA reads TGTGCCAGCAGCTTGGGGGGAACTAACAATGAGCAGTTCTTC.

The chain combines TRBV5-1 with TRBJ2-1; TRBD2 agrees at 7 bases. Per germline, CDR1 SGHRS and CDR2 YFSETQ. CDR3 length equals 17 residues. The ends lost 0 bases at V and 1 base at J; junction bases unmatched: 7. The CDR3 region has the DNA TGCGCCAGCAGCTTGGTGTCGAGCGGGGTTTCCTACAATGAGCAGTTCTTC. Translating gives CASSLVSSGVSYNEQFF.

This chain links TRBV2 with TRBJ1-1, with no clear D. The germline gives CDR1 SNHLY, CDR2 FYNNEI. Trimming took off 11 bases at V and 4 bases at J, with 14 bases between the two ends. This CDR3 is 12 amino acids long. The CDR3 loop reads CAAGSGATEAFF. The CDR3 bases are TGTGCCGCCGGGTCGGGCGCCACTGAAGCTTTCTTT.

V and J are TRBV5-6 and TRBJ2-5; 13 bases map to TRBD2. Per the germline V gene, CDR1 is SGHDT and CDR2 is YYEEEE. The CDR3 loop spans 16 amino acids. V lost 3 bases to trimming and J lost 4 bases; unmatched junction nucleotides: 6. The CDR3 nucleotides read TGTGCCAGCAGCTCTGGACTAGCGGGAGATTTAGAGACCCAGTACTTC. This sequence encodes CASSSGLAGDLETQYF.